The source of this T cell receptor (beta chain) is a study of glioma-infiltrating T cells. This CDR3 has 18 residues. The junction had 13 bases not matched to a gene; V was cut back by 0 bases and J by 3 bases. The germline gives CDR1 LGHNA, CDR2 YNFKEQ. Amplification of TCR alpha and beta CDR3 regions from RNA used iRepertoire nested multiplex PCR. Tissue mRNA or PBMC total RNA, roughly 85-450 ng, went into one-step reverse transcription and amplification. TCRdb fed the multiplex PCR reads into MiXCR, producing one record per CDR3 protein. The sample lists about 140,000 distinct CDR3 sequences; about two fifths were seen once. General study results and limits: Non-neoplastic patients had below-expected tissue-blood divergence, while all gliomas exceeded expectation.

This clonotype was picked up a small number of times. Its antigen remains unknown. Material: glioma tissue, nonneoplastic brain tissue, or PBMCs (not recorded which). This TCR derives from a human donor with low-grade glioma or glioblastoma, undergoing nonglioma brain surgery, or in good health (not recorded which). This chain uses TRBV4-2 with TRBJ1-1; TRBD1 agrees at 7 bases. The CDR3 loop reads CASSQDRSSRGPDTEAFF. The CDR3 DNA follows: TGTGCCAGCAGCCAAGATCGAAGTTCGAGGGGGCCTGACACTGAAGCTTTCTTT.